This section outlines one T cell receptor (beta chain) sequence together with its context. Measured with immunoSEQ multiplex PCR; TCRdb has only the in-frame clones, and not every one. This table has about 140,000 clones, 90% appearing once. The sample comes from a study of T cell responses to AZD1222 COVID-19 vaccine. Germline lookup yields CDR1 SGHTA and CDR2 FQGTGA. The CDR3 spans 15 residues. Trimming left V 2 bases short and J 0 bases short, with 11 bases between. Sample: peripheral blood, taken on day 0 of AZD1222 vaccination. This sequence joins TRBV7-3 and TRBJ2-7; D not resolved. This receptor was identified in an adult in good health. CDR3 in DNA: TGTGCCAGCAGCTTAGTGCAGCCACACTCCTACGAGCAGTACTTC. Encoded protein: CASSLVQPHSYEQYF.